Listed below are T cell receptor beta chains from one sample, sequenced in a study of blood T cells in healthy people across ages. TCRdb used MiXCR to reprocess the 5' RACE reads, holding one entry per CDR3 protein. The sample lists approximately 940,000 distinct CDR3 sequences; 40% to 60% were seen once. Sequencing used blood. The receptors derive from a man younger than 40 in good health. Both conserved end residues are part of each CDR3. Fields, in order: J gene, V gene, D gene, clone size, CDR3 DNA, CDR3 protein. D genes are given only for firm matches. Part of the rows lack a size; the others show once, few, many or a class for expanded clones.

>TRBJ1-1|TRBV7-8|.|.
TGTGCCAGCAGCTTTACCCCCGGGATCAACGCTTTCTTT
CASSFTPGINAFF
>TRBJ1-6|TRBV28|TRBD1|.
TGTGCCAGCAGTTCGGGAGGGGAGGGGGCGCTTCTACTTTCACCCCTCCACTTT
CASSSGGEGALLLSPLHF
>TRBJ2-3|TRBV12-3/TRBV12-4|.|.
TGTGCCAGCAGGCCAGGGGTAGATACGCAGTATTTT
CASRPGVDTQYF
>TRBJ2-7|TRBV2|.|.
TGTGCCTCAAGGGGGGGGCAAAGTGTCTGCGGGCAGTACTTC
CASRGGQSVCGQYF
>TRBJ2-3|TRBV6-6|TRBD2|.
TGTGCCAGCAGTTACGTAGGACTAGCGGCTGATACGCAGTATTTT
CASSYVGLAADTQYF
>TRBJ1-2|TRBV7-3|.|.
TGTGCCAGCAGCCGGTCGGGACACCCGAACTATGGCTACACCTTC
CASSRSGHPNYGYTF
>TRBJ2-3|TRBV9|.|.
TGTGCCGGCAGCGCCCTCACAGATACGCAGTATTTT
CAGSALTDTQYF
>TRBJ2-3|TRBV12-3/TRBV12-4|TRBD2|.
TGTGCCAGCAGTCAACCCAAGGCCCTCCACGCATGGCGGGAGGGCACAGATACGCAGTATTTT
CASSQPKALHAWREGTDTQYF
>TRBJ1-5|TRBV7-2|.|.
TGTGCCAGCAGCTTAGCGCCCACACCGGGCGATCAGCCCCAGCATTTT
CASSLAPTPGDQPQHF
>TRBJ2-1|TRBV20-1|.|.
TGCAGTGCTAGAGATCGAGCGGGCAATGAGCAGTTCTTC
CSARDRAGNEQFF
>TRBJ2-3|TRBV4-2|.|many
TGTGCCAGCTCCCAATCCCTGGGGGGTACAGATACGCAGTATTTT
CASSQSLGGTDTQYF
>TRBJ2-5|TRBV7-2|.|.
TGTGCCAGCAGCCCAGTGCAGGGCGGGTGGAATGAGCAGTACTTC
CASSPVQGGWNEQYF
>TRBJ1-1|TRBV6-5|.|.
TGTGCCAGCATCAGGGACGGTGGGGGGACTGAAGCTTTCTTT
CASIRDGGGTEAFF
>TRBJ2-1|TRBV6-2/TRBV6-3|TRBD2|.
TGTGCCAGCAGTTACCCCTCAACGGGGGGGCCGCGGAATGAGCAGTTCTTC
CASSYPSTGGPRNEQFF
>TRBJ2-1|TRBV7-2|.|many
TGTGCCAGCAGCTTAGAGAAGGCCACCTACAATGAGCAGTTCTTC
CASSLEKATYNEQFF
>TRBJ2-7|TRBV13|.|few
TGTGCCAGCAGCCAGACCGGGACACCGGGCTACGAGCAGTACTTC
CASSQTGTPGYEQYF
>TRBJ2-7|TRBV20-1|.|.
TGCAGTGCATACGGACAGAGCGAGCAGTACTTC
CSAYGQSEQYF
>TRBJ2-5|TRBV18|.|.
TGTGCCAGCTCACCCCCGGACCTCCAAGAGACCCAGTACTTC
CASSPPDLQETQYF
>TRBJ2-3|TRBV27|.|few
TGTGCCAGCAGTTTGGAGTCTAGACCTAACACAGATACGCAGTATTTT
CASSLESRPNTDTQYF
>TRBJ2-5|TRBV20-1|.|.
TGCAGTGCTGGCGACGCAGAAGAGACCCAGTACTTC
CSAGDAEETQYF
>TRBJ2-5|TRBV12-3/TRBV12-4|.|.
TGTGCCAGCAGTTTGTCCTCGGGGGACGAGACCCAGTACTTC
CASSLSSGDETQYF
>TRBJ2-7|TRBV12-3/TRBV12-4|.|.
TGTGCCAGCAGTTTTATTCCCGGGAGTGACGAGCAGTACTTC
CASSFIPGSDEQYF